The clone carrying this T cell receptor (beta chain) was detected only a few times. Its antigen is unknown. This sample was taken from a study of beta chain features in type 1 diabetes. All of the isolated RNA was reverse transcribed, so expressed TCRB transcripts were sequenced. Here immunoSEQ multiplex PCR was the method, and the copy in TCRdb shows in-frame clones only, minus some. This table has more than 300,000 clones, roughly 16% appearing once. V was pared by 3 bases and J by 3 bases, with 6 bases of the junction left unmatched. Per the germline V gene, CDR1 is MGHRA and CDR2 is YSYEKL. The CDR3 covers 15 residues. Points from the study as a whole: Researchers report that Type 1 diabetes patients had moderately but significantly shorter TCRB CDR3s across all four CD4+ subsets.

Populations obtained by sorting all exceeded 98% purity. Sequencing was performed on naive CD4+ T cells from blood. The V call is TRBV4-1, the J call TRBJ2-7; 9 nucleotides match TRBD1. The receptor comes from a woman under 30 in good health. The CDR3, as DNA: TGCGCCAGCAGCCACGGGACAGGGTCAGTCTACGAGCAGTACTTC. Protein: CASSHGTGSVYEQYF.